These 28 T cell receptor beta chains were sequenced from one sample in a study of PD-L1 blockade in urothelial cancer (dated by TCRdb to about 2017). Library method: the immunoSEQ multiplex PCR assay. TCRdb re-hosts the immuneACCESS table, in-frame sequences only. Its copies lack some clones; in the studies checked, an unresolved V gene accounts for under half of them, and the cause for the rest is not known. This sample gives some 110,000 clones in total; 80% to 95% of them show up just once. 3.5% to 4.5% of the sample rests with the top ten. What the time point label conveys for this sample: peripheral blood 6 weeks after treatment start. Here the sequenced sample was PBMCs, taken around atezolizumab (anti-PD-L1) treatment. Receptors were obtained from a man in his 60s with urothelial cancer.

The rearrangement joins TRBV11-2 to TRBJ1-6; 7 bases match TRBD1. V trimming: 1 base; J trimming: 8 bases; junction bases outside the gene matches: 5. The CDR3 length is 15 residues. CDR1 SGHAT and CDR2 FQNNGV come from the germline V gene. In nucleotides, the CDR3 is TGTGCCAGCAGCTTAGGACAGGGAGTGTATTCACCCCTCCACTTT. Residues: CASSLGQGVYSPLHF.

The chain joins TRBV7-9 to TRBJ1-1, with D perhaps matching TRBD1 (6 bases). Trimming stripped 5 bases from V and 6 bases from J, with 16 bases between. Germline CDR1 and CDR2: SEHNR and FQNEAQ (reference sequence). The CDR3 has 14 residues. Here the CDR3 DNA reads TGTGCCAGCAGCCCCTACCGGGACACCCCTGAAGCTTTCTTT. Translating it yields CASSPYRDTPEAFF.

CDR3 coding DNA: TGTGCCAGCAGCTCTAGTCCGGCGACCTCTGGAAACACCATATATTTT. It is translated as CASSSSPATSGNTIYF. V and J are TRBV7-3 and TRBJ1-3; D gene unclear. Trimming stripped 4 bases from V and 0 bases from J, with 13 bases between. Germline V gene data show CDR1 as SGHTA and CDR2 as FQGTGA. This CDR3 has 16 amino acids.

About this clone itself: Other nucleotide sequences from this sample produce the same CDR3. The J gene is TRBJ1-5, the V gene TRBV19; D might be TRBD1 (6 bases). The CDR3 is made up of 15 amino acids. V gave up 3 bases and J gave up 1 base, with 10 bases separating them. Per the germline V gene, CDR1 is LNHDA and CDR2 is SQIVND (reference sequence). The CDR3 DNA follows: TGTGCCAGTAGTATCGGACAGACAAGCAATCAGCCCCAGCATTTT. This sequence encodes CASSIGQTSNQPQHF.

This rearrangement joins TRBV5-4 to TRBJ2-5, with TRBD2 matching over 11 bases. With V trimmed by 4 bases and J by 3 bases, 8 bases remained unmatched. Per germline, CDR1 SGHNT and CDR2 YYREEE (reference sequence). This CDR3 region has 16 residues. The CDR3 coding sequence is TGTGCCAGCAGCCCCGGGACTAGCGGAGCAGAAGAGACCCAGTACTTC. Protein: CASSPGTSGAEETQYF.

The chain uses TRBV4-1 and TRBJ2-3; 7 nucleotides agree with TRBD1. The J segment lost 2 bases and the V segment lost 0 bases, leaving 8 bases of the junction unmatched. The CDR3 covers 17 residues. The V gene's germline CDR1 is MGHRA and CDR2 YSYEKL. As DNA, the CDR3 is TGCGCCAGCAGCCAAGACAGGGACAGACTAAACACAGATACGCAGTATTTT. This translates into CASSQDRDRLNTDTQYF.

The CDR3 is CASSFQWNTEAFF. The CDR3 bases are TGTGCCAGCAGCTTTCAGTGGAACACTGAAGCTTTCTTT. The chain recombines TRBV5-5 with TRBJ1-1, with unresolved D. V lost 2 bases, J lost 1 base, and 6 bases lay in between. Germline CDR1 SGHKS, CDR2 YYEKEE (reference sequence). CDR3 length: 13 amino acids. Full variable domain (missing parts from reference TRBV5-5 and TRBJ1-1): DAGVTQSPTHLIKTRGQQVTLRCSPISGHKSVSWYQQVLGQGPQFIFQYYEKEERGRGNFPDRFSARQFPNYSSELNVNALLLGDSALYLCASSFQWNTEAFFGQGTRLTVV.

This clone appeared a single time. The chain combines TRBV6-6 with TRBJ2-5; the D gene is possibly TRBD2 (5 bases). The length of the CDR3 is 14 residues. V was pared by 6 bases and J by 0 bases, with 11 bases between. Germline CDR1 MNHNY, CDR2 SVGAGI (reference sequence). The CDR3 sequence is CASSRGTNQETQYF. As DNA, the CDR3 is TGTGCCAGCAGCCGGGGAACTAACCAAGAGACCCAGTACTTC.

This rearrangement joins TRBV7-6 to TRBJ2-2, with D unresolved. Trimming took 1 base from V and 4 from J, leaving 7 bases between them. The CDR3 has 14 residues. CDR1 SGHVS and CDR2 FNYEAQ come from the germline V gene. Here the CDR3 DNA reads TGTGCCAGCAGCTTAGGCTTGGCCACCGGGGAGCTGTTTTTT. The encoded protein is CASSLGLATGELFF.

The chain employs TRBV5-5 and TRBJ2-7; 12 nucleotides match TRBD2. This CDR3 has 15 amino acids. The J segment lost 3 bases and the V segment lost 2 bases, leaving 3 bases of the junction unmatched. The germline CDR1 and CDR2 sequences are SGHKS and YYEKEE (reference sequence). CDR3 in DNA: TGTGCCAGCAGCTTCCTAGCGGGAGGGCACTACGAGCAGTACTTC. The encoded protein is CASSFLAGGHYEQYF.

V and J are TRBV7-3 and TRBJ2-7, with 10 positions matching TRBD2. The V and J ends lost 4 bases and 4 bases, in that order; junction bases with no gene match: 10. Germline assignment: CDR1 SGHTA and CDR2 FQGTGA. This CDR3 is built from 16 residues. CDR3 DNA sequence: TGTGCCAGCAGCTCATATACTAGCGGGGAAAAGTACGAGCAGTACTTC. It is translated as CASSSYTSGEKYEQYF.

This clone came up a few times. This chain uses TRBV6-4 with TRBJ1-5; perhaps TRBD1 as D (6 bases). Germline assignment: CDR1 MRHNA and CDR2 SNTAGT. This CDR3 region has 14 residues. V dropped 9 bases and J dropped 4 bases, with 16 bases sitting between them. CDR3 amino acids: CASGSKDRNQPQHF. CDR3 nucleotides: TGTGCCAGTGGGAGTAAAGACAGGAATCAGCCCCAGCATTTT.

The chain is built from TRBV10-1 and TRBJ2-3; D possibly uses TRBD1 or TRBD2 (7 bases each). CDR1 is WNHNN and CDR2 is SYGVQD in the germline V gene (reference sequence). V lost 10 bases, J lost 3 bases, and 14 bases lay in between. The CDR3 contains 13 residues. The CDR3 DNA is TGCGCCACCAGGGGGGGTCCGACAGATACGCAGTATTTT. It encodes CATRGGPTDTQYF.

The CDR3, as DNA: TGCGCCAGCAGCCCAGGACAGGGGGCTGAAGCTTTCTTT. It specifies CASSPGQGAEAFF. This chain joins TRBV5-1 and TRBJ1-1; TRBD1 agrees at 10 bases. The CDR3 length is 13 residues. Per the germline V gene, CDR1 is SGHRS and CDR2 is YFSETQ. Germline trimming cut 4 bases from V and 6 bases from J; bases unmatched to any gene: 3.

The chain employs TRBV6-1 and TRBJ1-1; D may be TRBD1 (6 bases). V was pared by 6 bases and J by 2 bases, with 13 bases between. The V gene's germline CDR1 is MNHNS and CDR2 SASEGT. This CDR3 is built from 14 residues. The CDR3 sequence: CASRVTGINTEAFF. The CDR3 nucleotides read TGTGCCAGCAGGGTGACAGGAATCAACACTGAAGCTTTCTTT.

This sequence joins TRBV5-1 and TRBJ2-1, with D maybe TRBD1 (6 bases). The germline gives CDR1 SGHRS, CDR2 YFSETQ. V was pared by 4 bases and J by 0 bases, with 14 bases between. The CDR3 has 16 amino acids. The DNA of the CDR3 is TGCGCCAGCAGCCCAGGGAGCAGGGGCTCCTACAATGAGCAGTTCTTC. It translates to CASSPGSRGSYNEQFF. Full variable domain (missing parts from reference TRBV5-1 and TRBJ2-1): KAGVTQTPRYLIKTRGQQVTLSCSPISGHRSVSWYQQTPGQGLQFLFEYFSETQRNKGNFPGRFSGRQFSNSRSEMNVSTLELGDSALYLCASSPGSRGSYNEQFFGPGTRLTVL.

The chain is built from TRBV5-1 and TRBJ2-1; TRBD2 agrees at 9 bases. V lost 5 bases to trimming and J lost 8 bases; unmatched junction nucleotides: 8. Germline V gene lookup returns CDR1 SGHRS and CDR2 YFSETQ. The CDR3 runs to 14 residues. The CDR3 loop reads CASSGSGSRDEQFF. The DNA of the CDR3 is TGCGCCAGCAGTGGTAGCGGGAGTCGCGATGAGCAGTTCTTC.

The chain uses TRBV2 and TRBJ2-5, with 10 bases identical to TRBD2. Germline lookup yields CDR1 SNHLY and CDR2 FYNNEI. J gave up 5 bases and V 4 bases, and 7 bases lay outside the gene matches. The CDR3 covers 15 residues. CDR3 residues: CASSGEAGGQETQYF. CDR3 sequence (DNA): TGTGCCAGCAGTGGAGAAGCGGGGGGGCAGGAGACCCAGTACTTC.

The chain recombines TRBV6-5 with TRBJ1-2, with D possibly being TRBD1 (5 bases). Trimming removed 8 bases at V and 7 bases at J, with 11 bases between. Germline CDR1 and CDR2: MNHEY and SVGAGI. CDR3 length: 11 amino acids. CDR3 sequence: CASYGGGGYTF. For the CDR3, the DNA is TGTGCCAGCTACGGGGGAGGTGGCTACACCTTC.

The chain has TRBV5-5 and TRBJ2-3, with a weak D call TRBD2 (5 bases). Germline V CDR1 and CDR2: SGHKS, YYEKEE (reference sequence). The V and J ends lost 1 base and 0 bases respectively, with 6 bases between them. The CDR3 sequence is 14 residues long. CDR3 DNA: TGTGCCAGCAGCTTGCGGGGTAGCACAGATACGCAGTATTTT. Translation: CASSLRGSTDTQYF.

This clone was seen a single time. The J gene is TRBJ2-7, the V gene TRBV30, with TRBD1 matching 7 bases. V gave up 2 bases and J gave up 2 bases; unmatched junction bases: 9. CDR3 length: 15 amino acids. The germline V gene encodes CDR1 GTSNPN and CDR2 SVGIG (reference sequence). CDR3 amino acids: CAWSSPGTDPYEQYF. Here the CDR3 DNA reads TGTGCCTGGAGTTCCCCCGGGACAGACCCCTACGAGCAGTACTTC.

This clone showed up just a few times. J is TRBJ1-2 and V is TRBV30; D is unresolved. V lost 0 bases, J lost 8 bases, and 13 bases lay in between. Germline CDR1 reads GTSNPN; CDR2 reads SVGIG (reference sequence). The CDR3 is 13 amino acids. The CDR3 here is CAWSVEVAKGYTF. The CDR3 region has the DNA TGTGCCTGGAGTGTAGAGGTGGCTAAAGGCTACACCTTC.

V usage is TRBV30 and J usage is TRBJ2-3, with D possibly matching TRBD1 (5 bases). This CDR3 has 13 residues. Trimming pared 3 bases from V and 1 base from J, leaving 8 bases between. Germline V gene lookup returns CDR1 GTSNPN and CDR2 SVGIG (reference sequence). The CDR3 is CAWSLRGTDTQYF. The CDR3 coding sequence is TGTGCCTGGAGCCTCAGGGGCACAGATACGCAGTATTTT. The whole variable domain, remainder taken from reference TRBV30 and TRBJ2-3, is SQTIHQWPATLVQPVGSPLSLECTVEGTSNPNLYWYRQAAGRGLQLLFYSVGIGQISSEVPQNLSASRPQDRQFILSSKKLLLSDSGFYLCAWSLRGTDTQYFGPGTRLTVL.

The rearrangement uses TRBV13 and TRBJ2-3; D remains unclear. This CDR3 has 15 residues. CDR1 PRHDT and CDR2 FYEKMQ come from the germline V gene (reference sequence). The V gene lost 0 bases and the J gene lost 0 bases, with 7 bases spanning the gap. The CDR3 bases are TGTGCCAGCAGCTTAGGAGACATTAGCACAGATACGCAGTATTTT. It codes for CASSLGDISTDTQYF.

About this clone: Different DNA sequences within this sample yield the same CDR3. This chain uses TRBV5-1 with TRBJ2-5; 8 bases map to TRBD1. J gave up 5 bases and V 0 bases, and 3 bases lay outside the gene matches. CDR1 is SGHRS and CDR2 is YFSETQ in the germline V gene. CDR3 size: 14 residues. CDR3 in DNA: TGCGCCAGCAGCTTGGGACAGGGGCGGGAGACCCAGTACTTC. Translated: CASSLGQGRETQYF.

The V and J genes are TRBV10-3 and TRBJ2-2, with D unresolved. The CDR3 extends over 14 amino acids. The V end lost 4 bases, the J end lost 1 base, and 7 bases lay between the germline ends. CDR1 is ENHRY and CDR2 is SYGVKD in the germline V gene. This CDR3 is CAISVELNTGELFF. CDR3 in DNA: TGTGCCATCAGTGTCGAGTTGAACACCGGGGAGCTGTTTTTT.

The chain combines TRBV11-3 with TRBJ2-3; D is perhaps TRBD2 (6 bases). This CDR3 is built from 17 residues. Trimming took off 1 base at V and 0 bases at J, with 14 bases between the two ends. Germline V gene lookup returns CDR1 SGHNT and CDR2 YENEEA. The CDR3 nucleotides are TGTGCCAGCAGCTTAGGGCTCGGTAGCGGCAGCACAGATACGCAGTATTTT. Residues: CASSLGLGSGSTDTQYF.

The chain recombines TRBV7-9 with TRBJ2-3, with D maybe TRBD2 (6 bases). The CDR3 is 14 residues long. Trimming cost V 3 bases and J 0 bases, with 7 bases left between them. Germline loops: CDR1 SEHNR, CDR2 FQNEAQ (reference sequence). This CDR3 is CASSFSGSTDTQYF. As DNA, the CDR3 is TGTGCCAGCAGCTTTAGCGGAAGCACAGATACGCAGTATTTT.